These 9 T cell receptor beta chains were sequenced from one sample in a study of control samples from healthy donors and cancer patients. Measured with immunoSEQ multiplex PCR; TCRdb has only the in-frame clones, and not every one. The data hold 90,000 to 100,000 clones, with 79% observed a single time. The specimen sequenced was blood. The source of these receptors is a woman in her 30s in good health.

This CDR3 reads CAISGGGTEAFF. The CDR3 DNA sequence: TGTGCCATCAGTGGGGGAGGGACTGAAGCTTTCTTT. The V call is TRBV10-3, the J call TRBJ1-1, with unresolved D. The CDR3 has 12 amino acids. The V and J ends lost 4 bases and 5 bases respectively, with 8 bases between them. CDR1 and CDR2 from the germline V gene are ENHRY and SYGVKD.

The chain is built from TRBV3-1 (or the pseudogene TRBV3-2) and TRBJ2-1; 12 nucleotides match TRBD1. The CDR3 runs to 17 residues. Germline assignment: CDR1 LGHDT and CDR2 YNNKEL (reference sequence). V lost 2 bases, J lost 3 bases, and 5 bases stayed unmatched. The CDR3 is CASSQSRDRGHYNEQFF. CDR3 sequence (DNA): TGTGCCAGCAGCCAATCCCGGGACAGGGGGCACTACAATGAGCAGTTCTTC.

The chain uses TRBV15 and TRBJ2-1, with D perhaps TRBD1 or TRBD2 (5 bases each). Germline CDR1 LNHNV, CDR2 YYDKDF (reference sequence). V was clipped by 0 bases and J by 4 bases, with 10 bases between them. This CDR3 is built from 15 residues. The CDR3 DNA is TGTGCCACCAGCAGAGAGGTGGGGGAGTACAATGAGCAGTTCTTC. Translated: CATSREVGEYNEQFF.

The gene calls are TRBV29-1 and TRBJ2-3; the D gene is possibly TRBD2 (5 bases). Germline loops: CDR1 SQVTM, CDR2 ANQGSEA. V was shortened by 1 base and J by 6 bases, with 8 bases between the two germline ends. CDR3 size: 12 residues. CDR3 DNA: TGCAGCGTTGAAGCCTCGGGGGATACGCAGTATTTT. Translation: CSVEASGDTQYF.

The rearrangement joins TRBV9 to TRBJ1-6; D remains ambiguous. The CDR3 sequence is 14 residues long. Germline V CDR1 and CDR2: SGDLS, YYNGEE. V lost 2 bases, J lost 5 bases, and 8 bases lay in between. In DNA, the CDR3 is TGTGCCAGCAGCGTTGAAAGGGATAATTCACCCCTCCACTTT. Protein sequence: CASSVERDNSPLHF. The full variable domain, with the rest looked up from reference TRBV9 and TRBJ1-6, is DSGVTQTPKHLITATGQRVTLRCSPRSGDLSVYWYQQSLDQGLQFLIQYYNGEERAKGNILERFSAQQFPDLHSELNLSSLELGDSALYFCASSVERDNSPLHFGNGTRLTVT.

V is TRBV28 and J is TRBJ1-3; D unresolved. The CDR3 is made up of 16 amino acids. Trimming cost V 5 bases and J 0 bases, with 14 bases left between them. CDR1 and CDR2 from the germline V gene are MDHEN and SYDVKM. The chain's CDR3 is CASSPPGYHSGNTIYF. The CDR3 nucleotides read TGTGCCAGCAGTCCTCCCGGGTACCACTCTGGAAACACCATATATTTT.

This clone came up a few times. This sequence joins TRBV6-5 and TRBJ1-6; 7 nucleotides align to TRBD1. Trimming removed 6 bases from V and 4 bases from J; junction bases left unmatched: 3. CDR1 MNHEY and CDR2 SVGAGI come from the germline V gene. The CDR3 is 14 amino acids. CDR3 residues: CASRLGQYNSPLHF. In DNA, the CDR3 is TGTGCCAGCAGGCTGGGACAGTATAATTCACCCCTCCACTTT.

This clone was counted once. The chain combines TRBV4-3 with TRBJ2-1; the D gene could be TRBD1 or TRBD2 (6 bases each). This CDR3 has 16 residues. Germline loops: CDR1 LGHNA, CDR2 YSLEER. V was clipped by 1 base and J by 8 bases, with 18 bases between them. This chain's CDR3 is CASSQGIGGRKDEQFF. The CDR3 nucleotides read TGCGCCAGCAGCCAAGGGATTGGGGGGCGTAAGGATGAGCAGTTCTTC.

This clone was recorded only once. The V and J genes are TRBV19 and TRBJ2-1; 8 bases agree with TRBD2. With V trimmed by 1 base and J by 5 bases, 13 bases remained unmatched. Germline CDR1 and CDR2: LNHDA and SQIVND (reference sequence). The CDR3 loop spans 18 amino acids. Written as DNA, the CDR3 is TGTGCCAGTAGTATAGGCCGTAGCGGGGCCCCCGGGAACAATGAGCAGTTCTTC. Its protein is CASSIGRSGAPGNNEQFF.